Below are 5 T cell receptor beta chains sequenced from a single sample in a study of T cell responses to AZD1222 COVID-19 vaccine. Here immunoSEQ multiplex PCR was the method, and the copy in TCRdb shows in-frame clones only, minus some. The repertoire holds approximately 160,000 clones, with roughly 87% as singletons. The specimen was peripheral blood, collected on day 0 of AZD1222 vaccination. The source is an adult in good health.

V is TRBV2 and J is TRBJ2-1; the D gene could be TRBD1 or TRBD2 (5 bases each). This CDR3 comprises 13 residues. CDR1 SNHLY and CDR2 FYNNEI come from the germline V gene. V gave up 6 bases and J gave up 5 bases, with 11 bases separating them. The CDR3, as DNA: TGTGCCAGCAGGGGAGACAGACACAATGAGCAGTTCTTC. It is translated as CASRGDRHNEQFF.

Written as DNA, the CDR3 is TGTGCCAGCAGCTTGGACAGGGGGTTTTATGGCTACACCTTC. Its protein product is CASSLDRGFYGYTF. The chain has TRBV7-2 and TRBJ1-2, with 10 bases fitting TRBD1. The trim removed 3 bases at V and 5 bases at J, leaving 3 bases unmatched. Germline V gene lookup returns CDR1 SGHTA and CDR2 FQGNSA. This CDR3 has 14 amino acids.

The CDR3 DNA reads TGTGCCAGCAGTGAATCGGCCTTATCGGGCTATGGGCCCCAGCATTTT. It encodes CASSESALSGYGPQHF. The rearrangement joins TRBV6-1 to TRBJ1-5, with D unclear. Trimming took 2 bases from V and 9 from J, leaving 20 bases between them. The CDR3 consists of 16 residues. Looked up from germline, CDR1 is MNHNS and CDR2 is SASEGT.

The chain is built from TRBV9 and TRBJ2-1; TRBD2 aligns across 10 bases. This CDR3 region has 15 residues. The V and J ends lost 0 bases and 7 bases, in that order; junction bases with no gene match: 4. Germline V gene sequence: CDR1 SGDLS, CDR2 YYNGEE. As DNA, the CDR3 is TGTGCCAGCAGCGTAGCTAGCGGGAGAGGTAATGAGCAGTTCTTC. Its translation: CASSVASGRGNEQFF.

To note about this clone: The sample carries other DNA sequences with the same CDR3. The genes are TRBV2 and TRBJ2-7, with 10 bases fitting TRBD1. The V gene end was trimmed by 5 bases and the J gene end by 2 bases; junction bases not matched to a gene: 3. CDR3 size: 14 residues. CDR1 and CDR2 (germline): SNHLY, FYNNEI. In DNA, the CDR3 is TGTGCCAGCAGTCGGGACAGGGGTACCTACGAGCAGTACTTC. This encodes CASSRDRGTYEQYF.